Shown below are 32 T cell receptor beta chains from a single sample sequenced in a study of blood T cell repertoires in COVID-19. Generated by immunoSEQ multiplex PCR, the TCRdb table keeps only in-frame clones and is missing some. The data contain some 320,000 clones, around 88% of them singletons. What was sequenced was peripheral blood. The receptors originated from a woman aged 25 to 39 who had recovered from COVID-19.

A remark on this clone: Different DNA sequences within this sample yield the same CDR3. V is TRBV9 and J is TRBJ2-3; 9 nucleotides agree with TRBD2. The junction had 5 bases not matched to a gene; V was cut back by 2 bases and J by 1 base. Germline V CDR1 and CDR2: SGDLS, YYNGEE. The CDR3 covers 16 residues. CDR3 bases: TGTGCCAGCAGCGTTGGATCTAGCGGGGGCACAGATACGCAGTATTTT. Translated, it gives CASSVGSSGGTDTQYF.

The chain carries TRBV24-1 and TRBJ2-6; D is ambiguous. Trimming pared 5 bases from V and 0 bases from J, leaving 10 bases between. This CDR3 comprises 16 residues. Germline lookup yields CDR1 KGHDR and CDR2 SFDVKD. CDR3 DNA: TGTGCCACCAGTGCTACGACATTCTCTGGGGCCAACGTCCTGACTTTC. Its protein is CATSATTFSGANVLTF.

As DNA, the CDR3 is TGTGCCAGCAGCGTAGAGGGGAGAGGGGGTTTCTACGAGCAGTACTTC. This codes for CASSVEGRGGFYEQYF. This sequence joins TRBV9 and TRBJ2-7, with a tentative D call TRBD1 (6 bases). The V end lost 0 bases, the J end lost 3 bases, and 16 bases lay between the germline ends. The length of the CDR3 is 16 residues. Germline V gene sequence: CDR1 SGDLS, CDR2 YYNGEE.

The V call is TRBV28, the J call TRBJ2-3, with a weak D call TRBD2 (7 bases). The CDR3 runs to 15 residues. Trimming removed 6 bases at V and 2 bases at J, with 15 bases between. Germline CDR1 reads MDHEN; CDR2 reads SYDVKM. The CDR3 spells CASSPRGGFTDTQYF. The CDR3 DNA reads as TGTGCCAGCAGCCCTAGGGGGGGCTTCACAGATACGCAGTATTTT.

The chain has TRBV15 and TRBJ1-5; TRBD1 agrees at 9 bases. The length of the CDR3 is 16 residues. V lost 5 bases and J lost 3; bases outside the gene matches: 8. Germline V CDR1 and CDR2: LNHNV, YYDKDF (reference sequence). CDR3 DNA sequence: TGTGCCACCAGCTCACCCAGGGACAGGGCCAATCAGCCCCAGCATTTT. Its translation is CATSSPRDRANQPQHF. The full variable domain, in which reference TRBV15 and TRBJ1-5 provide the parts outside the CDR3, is DAMVIQNPRYQVTQFGKPVTLSCSQTLNHNVMYWYQQKSSQAPKLLFHYYDKDFNNEADTPDNFQSRRPNTSFCFLDIRSPGLGDTAMYLCATSSPRDRANQPQHFGDGTRLSIL.

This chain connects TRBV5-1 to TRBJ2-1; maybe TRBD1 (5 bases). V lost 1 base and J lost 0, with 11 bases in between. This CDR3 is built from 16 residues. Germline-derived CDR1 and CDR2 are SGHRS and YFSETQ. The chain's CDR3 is CASSLIQGVSYNEQFF. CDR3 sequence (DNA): TGCGCCAGCAGCTTGATCCAGGGCGTCTCCTACAATGAGCAGTTCTTC.

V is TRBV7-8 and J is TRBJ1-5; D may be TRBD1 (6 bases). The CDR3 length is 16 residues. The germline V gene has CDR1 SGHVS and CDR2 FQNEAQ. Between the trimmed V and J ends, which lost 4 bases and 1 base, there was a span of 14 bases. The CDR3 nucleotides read TGTGCCAGCAGCTCAGGGGTGGGGAGAAGCAATCAGCCCCAGCATTTT. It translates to CASSSGVGRSNQPQHF.

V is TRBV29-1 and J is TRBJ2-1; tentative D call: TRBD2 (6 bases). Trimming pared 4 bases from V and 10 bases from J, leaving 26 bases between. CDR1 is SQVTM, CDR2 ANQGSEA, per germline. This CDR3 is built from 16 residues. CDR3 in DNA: TGCAGCGTTGCGCCCCCCTGGGACTCCCGGGGAGTGGAGCAGTTCTTC. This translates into CSVAPPWDSRGVEQFF.

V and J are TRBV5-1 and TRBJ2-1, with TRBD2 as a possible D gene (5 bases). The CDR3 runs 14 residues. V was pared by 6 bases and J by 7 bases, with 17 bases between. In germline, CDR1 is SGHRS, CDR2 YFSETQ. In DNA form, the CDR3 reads TGCGCCAGCAAAACCTCCCCCCCGGGGAATGAGCAGTTCTTC. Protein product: CASKTSPPGNEQFF.

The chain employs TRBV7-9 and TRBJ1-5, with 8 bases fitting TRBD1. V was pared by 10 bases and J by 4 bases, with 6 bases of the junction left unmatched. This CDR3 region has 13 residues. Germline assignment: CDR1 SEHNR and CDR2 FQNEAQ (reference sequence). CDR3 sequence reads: CATTGGLNQPQHF. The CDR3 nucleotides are TGTGCCACAACAGGGGGGTTGAATCAGCCCCAGCATTTT. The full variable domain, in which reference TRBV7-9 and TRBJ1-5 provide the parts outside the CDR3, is DTGVSQNPRHKITKRGQNVTFRCDPISEHNRLYWYRQTLGQGPEFLTYFQNEAQLEKSRLLSDRFSAERPKGSFSTLEIQRTEQGDSAMYLCATTGGLNQPQHFGDGTRLSIL.

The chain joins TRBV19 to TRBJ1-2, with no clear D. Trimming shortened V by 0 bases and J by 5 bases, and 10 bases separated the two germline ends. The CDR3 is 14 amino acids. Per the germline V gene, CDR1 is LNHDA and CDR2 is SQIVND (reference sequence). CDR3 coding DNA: TGTGCCAGTAGTATAGATCATCGGGGATATGGCTACACCTTC. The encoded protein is CASSIDHRGYGYTF.

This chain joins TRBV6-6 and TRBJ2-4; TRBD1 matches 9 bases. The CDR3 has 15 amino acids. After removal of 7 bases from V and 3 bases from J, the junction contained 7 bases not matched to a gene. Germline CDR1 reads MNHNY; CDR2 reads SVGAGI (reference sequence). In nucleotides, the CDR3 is TGTGCCAGCACTCCGGGACAGGGCGTCAAAAACATTCAGTACTTC. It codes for CASTPGQGVKNIQYF.

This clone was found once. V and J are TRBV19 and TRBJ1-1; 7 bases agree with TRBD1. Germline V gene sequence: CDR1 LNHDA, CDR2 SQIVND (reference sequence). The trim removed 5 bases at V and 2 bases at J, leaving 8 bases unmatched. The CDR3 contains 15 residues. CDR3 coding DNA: TGTGCCAGTAGTGGGCAACAGGGGAAAAACACTGAAGCTTTCTTT. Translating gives CASSGQQGKNTEAFF. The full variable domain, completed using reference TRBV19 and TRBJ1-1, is DGGITQSPKYLFRKEGQNVTLSCEQNLNHDAMYWYRQDPGQGLRLIYYSQIVNDFQKGDIAEGYSVSREKKESFPLTVTSAQKNPTAFYLCASSGQQGKNTEAFFGQGTRLTVV.

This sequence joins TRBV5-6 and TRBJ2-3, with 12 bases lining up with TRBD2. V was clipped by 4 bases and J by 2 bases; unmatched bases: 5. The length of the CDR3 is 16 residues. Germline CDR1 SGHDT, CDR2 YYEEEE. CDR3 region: CASSRLAGVTTDTQYF. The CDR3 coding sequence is TGTGCCAGCAGCCGACTAGCGGGGGTAACCACAGATACGCAGTATTTT.

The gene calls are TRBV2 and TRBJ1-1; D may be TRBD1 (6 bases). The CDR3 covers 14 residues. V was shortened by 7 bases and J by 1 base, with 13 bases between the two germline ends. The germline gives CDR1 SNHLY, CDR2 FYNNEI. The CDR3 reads CASISDRQNTEAFF. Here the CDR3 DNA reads TGTGCCAGCATCAGCGACAGGCAGAACACTGAAGCTTTCTTT.

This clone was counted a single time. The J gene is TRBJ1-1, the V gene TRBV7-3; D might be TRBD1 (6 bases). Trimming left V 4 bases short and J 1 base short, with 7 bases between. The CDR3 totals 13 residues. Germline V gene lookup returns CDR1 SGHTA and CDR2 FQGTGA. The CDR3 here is CASSSDRNTEAFF. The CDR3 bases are TGTGCCAGCAGCTCGGACAGGAACACTGAAGCTTTCTTT.

CDR3 sequence: CASSDRGLGKLFF. CDR3 DNA sequence: TGTGCCAGCAGTGACAGGGGTTTGGGAAAACTGTTTTTT. The chain joins TRBV27 to TRBJ1-4, with 8 bases that match TRBD1. The germline V gene encodes CDR1 MNHEY and CDR2 SMNVEV (reference sequence). The CDR3 totals 13 residues. Trimming cost V 5 bases and J 10 bases; bases outside gene matches: 6.

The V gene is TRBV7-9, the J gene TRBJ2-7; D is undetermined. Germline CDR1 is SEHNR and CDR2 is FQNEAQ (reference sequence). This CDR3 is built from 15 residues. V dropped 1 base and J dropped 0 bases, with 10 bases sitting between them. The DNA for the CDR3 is TGTGCCAGCAGCTTAGTGCAGATTAACTCCTACGAGCAGTACTTC. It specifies CASSLVQINSYEQYF.

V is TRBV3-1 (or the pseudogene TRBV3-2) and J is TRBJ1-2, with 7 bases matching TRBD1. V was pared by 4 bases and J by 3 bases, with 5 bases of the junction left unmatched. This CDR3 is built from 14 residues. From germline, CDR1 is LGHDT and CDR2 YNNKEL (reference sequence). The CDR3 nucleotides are TGTGCCAGCAGCCCGACAGGGCGGGACTATGGCTACACCTTC. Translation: CASSPTGRDYGYTF.

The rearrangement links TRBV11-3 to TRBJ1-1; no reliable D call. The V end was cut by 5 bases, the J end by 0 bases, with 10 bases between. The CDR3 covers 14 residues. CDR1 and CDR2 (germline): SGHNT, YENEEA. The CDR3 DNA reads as TGTGCCAGCAGCCAGGCGGGCTTGAACACTGAAGCTTTCTTT. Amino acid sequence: CASSQAGLNTEAFF.

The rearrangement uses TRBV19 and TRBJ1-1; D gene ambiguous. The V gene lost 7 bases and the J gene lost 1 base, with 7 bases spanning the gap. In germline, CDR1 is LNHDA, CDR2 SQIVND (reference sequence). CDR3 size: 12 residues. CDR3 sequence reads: CASNQWNTEAFF. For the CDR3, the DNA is TGTGCCAGTAATCAGTGGAACACTGAAGCTTTCTTT.

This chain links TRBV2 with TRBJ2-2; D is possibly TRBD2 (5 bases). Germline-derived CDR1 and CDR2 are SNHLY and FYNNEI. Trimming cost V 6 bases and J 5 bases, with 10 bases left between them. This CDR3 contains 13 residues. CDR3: CASRVGGTGELFF. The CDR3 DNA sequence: TGTGCCAGCAGGGTAGGAGGAACCGGGGAGCTGTTTTTT.

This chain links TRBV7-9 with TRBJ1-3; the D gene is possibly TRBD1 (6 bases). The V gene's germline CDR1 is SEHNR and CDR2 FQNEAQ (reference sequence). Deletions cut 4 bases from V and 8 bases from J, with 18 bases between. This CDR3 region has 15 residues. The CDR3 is CASSSQGIISDTIYF. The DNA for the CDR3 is TGTGCCAGCAGCTCACAGGGCATCATCTCGGACACCATATATTTT.

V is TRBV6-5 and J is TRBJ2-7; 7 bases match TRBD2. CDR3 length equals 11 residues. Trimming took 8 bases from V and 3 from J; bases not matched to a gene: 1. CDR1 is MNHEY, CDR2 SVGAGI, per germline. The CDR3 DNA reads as TGTGCCAGCCGGGGGGTCTACGAGCAGTACTTC. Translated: CASRGVYEQYF.

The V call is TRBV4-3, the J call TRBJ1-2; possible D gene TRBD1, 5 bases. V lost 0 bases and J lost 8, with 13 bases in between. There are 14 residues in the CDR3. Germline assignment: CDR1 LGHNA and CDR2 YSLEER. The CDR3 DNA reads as TGCGCCAGCAGCCAAGAGAAAGTTGGGGGGGGCTACACCTTC. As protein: CASSQEKVGGGYTF.

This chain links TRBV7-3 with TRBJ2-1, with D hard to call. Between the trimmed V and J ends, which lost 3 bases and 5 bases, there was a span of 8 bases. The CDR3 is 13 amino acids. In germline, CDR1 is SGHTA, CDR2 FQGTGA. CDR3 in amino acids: CASSFQMDNEQFF. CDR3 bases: TGTGCCAGCAGCTTTCAGATGGACAATGAGCAGTTCTTC.

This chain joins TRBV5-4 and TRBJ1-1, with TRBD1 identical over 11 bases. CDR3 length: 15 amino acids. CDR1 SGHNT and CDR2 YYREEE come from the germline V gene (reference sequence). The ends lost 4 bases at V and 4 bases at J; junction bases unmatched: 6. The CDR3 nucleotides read TGTGCCAGCAGCGGACGGACAGGGGGCTTCACTGAAGCTTTCTTT. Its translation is CASSGRTGGFTEAFF.

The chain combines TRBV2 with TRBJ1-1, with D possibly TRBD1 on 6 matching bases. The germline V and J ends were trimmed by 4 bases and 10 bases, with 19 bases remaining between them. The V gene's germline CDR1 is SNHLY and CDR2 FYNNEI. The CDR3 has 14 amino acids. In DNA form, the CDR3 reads TGTGCCAGCAGTGGAGGGGGGGAGCTCGCTTTAGCTTTCTTT. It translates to CASSGGGELALAFF.

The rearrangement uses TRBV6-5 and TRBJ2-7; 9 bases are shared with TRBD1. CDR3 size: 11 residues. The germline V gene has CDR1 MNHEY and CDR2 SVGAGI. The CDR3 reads CPEDRGYEQYF. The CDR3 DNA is TGTCCGGAGGACAGGGGATACGAGCAGTACTTC.

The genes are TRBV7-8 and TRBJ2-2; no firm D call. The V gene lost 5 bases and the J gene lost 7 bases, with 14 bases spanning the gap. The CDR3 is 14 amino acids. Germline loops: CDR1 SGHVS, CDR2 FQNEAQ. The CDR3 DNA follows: TGTGCCAGCAGCGCGAGCCCCGTTATCGGGGAGCTGTTTTTT. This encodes CASSASPVIGELFF. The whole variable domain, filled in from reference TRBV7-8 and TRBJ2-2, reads GAGVSQSPRYKVAKRGQDVALRCDPISGHVSLFWYQQALGQGPEFLTYFQNEAQLDKSGLPSDRFFAERPEGSVSTLKIQRTQQEDSAVYLCASSASPVIGELFFGEGSRLTVL.

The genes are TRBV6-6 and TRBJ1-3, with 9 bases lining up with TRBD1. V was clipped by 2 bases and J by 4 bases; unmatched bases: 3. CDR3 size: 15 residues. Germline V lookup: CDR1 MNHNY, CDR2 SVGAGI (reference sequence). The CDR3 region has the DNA TGTGCCAGCAGTTACGACAGGGGGTCAGGAAACACCATATATTTT. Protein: CASSYDRGSGNTIYF.

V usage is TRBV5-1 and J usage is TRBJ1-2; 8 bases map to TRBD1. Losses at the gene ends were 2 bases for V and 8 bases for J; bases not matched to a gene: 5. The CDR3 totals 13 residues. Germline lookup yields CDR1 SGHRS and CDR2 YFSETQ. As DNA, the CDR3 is TGCGCCAGCAGCTTAGGGACAGGCGGCGGCTACACCTTC. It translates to CASSLGTGGGYTF. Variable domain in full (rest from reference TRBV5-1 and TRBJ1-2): KAGVTQTPRYLIKTRGQQVTLSCSPISGHRSVSWYQQTPGQGLQFLFEYFSETQRNKGNFPGRFSGRQFSNSRSEMNVSTLELGDSALYLCASSLGTGGGYTFGSGTRLTVV.